The 5 T cell receptor beta chains in this list originate from one sample, sequenced in a study of CD8+CD57+ T cells in acquired aplastic anemia. Using genomic DNA as the template, TCR beta VDJ and CDR3 profiling was carried out. In TCRdb, the reads were re-called with MiXCR into one record per CDR3 protein. The data contain under 350,000 distinct CDR3 sequences, under 65% of them singletons. In patients chosen for sequencing, flow cytometry had shown CD8+CD57+ cell expansion. The material sequenced was sorted CD4+, CD8+, or CD8+CD57+ T cells (not recorded which) from PBMCs. The receptors originated from a human donor with aplastic anemia.

This clonotype was counted many times. The chain couples TRBV12-3 or TRBV12-4 to TRBJ2-1, with unresolved D. CDR3 size: 14 residues. Trimming left V 5 bases short and J 1 base short, with 9 bases between. The CDR3 sequence: CASSLGWSYNEQFF. The CDR3 DNA sequence: TGTGCCAGCAGTCTGGGGTGGTCCTACAATGAGCAGTTCTTC.

The rearrangement links TRBV5-8 to TRBJ1-5, with D possibly matching TRBD1 (5 bases). This CDR3 has 17 amino acids. V shed 0 bases and J shed 2 bases, with 15 bases lying between them. Per germline, CDR1 SGHTS and CDR2 YDEGEE. CDR3 in amino acids: CASSLGTLRSGNQPQHF. The CDR3 nucleotides are TGTGCCAGCAGCTTGGGGACACTGAGAAGCGGCAATCAGCCCCAGCATTTT.

This clonotype has only a few counts. The rearrangement links TRBV6-1 to TRBJ1-5; no definite D call. The germline V gene encodes CDR1 MNHNS and CDR2 SASEGT. V lost 1 base to trimming and J lost 7 bases, with 14 bases between them. The CDR3 runs 15 residues. CDR3 in DNA: TGTGCCAGCAGTGAAGGAGACGGTGGGCAGCAGCCCCAGCATTTT. This gives the protein CASSEGDGGQQPQHF.

The chain has TRBV15 and TRBJ2-7; D is unresolved. CDR1 and CDR2 (germline): LNHNV, YYDKDF (reference sequence). The V end lost 3 bases, the J end lost 5 bases, and 8 bases lay between the germline ends. CDR3 size: 12 residues. This CDR3 is CATSSVGDEQYF. CDR3 coding DNA: TGTGCCACCAGCAGTGTTGGGGACGAGCAGTACTTC.

This clonotype was counted many times. The rearrangement uses TRBV20-1 and TRBJ1-2; D is undetermined. Trimming left V 4 bases short and J 0 bases short, with 12 bases between. The CDR3 is made up of 14 amino acids. CDR1 and CDR2 from the germline V gene are DFQATT and SNEGSKA (reference sequence). The CDR3 reads CSAIGRQANYGYTF. The DNA of the CDR3 is TGCAGTGCTATTGGCAGGCAGGCTAACTATGGCTACACCTTC.